Below, 30 T cell receptor beta chains from the same sample are listed, as sequenced in a study of blood T cell repertoires in COVID-19. Repertoires were generated with immunoSEQ multiplex PCR, while TCRdb's copy carries only in-frame clones and drops some. The table shows tens of thousands of clones, with 80% to 90% occurring only once. The sequencing input was peripheral blood. Receptors were obtained from a human donor in a cohort sampled during active COVID-19.

This clone has more than one count but fewer than ten. The gene calls are TRBV19 and TRBJ1-2, with TRBD1 matching over 7 bases. Trimming removed 6 bases from V and 5 bases from J; junction bases left unmatched: 9. Germline CDR1 is LNHDA and CDR2 is SQIVND (reference sequence). The length of the CDR3 is 14 residues. Written as DNA, the CDR3 is TGTGCCAGTAGAGGACAGGCCGATTTATATGGCTACACCTTC. This gives the protein CASRGQADLYGYTF.

J is TRBJ1-3 and V is TRBV6-2 or TRBV6-3; 7 nucleotides match TRBD1. CDR3 size: 14 residues. Trimming at V came to 5 bases and at J to 2 bases, leaving 3 bases not matched to a gene. The V gene's germline CDR1 is MNHEY and CDR2 SVGEGT. The CDR3 region is CASSPGQTGNTIYF. CDR3 in DNA: TGTGCCAGCAGTCCGGGACAGACTGGAAACACCATATATTTT.

Only one count was recorded for this clone. The chain joins TRBV6-6 to TRBJ2-3; 7 bases are a match to TRBD1. The CDR3 is made up of 18 amino acids. The germline V gene encodes CDR1 MNHNY and CDR2 SVGAGI (reference sequence). V lost 5 bases and J lost 0; bases outside the gene matches: 14. The CDR3 loop reads CASSPLRGWERSTDTQYF. The CDR3 DNA reads as TGTGCCAGCAGTCCACTCAGGGGGTGGGAGCGGAGCACAGATACGCAGTATTTT.

The chain combines TRBV5-6 with TRBJ1-4, with D possibly matching TRBD1 (5 bases). V lost 1 base, J lost 7 bases, and 8 bases lay in between. The CDR3 consists of 13 residues. The germline V gene has CDR1 SGHDT and CDR2 YYEEEE. CDR3 nucleotides: TGTGCCAGCAGCTTGAGGCAGGGTGAAAAACTGTTTTTT. Amino acids: CASSLRQGEKLFF.

This chain joins TRBV6-1 and TRBJ1-5; 10 positions match TRBD1. CDR3 size: 15 residues. V shed 2 bases and J 6 bases; nucleotides not matched to a gene: 4. The germline V gene has CDR1 MNHNS and CDR2 SASEGT. DNA of the CDR3: TGTGCCAGCAGTGAAATAGGGACAGGGGTTCAGCCCCAGCATTTT. This sequence encodes CASSEIGTGVQPQHF.

The chain joins TRBV3-1 (or the pseudogene TRBV3-2) to TRBJ2-1; 9 bases are shared with TRBD1. Germline V gives CDR1 LGHDT, CDR2 YNNKEL (reference sequence). The CDR3 sequence is 15 residues long. V lost 4 bases and J lost 7; bases outside the gene matches: 8. The CDR3 bases are TGTGCCAGCAGCCCTTTAGACAGGGGGTGGAATGAGCAGTTCTTC. Its translation: CASSPLDRGWNEQFF.

With respect to this clone: The junction departs from germline at one end; a sequencing error may be responsible. This CDR3 is also generated by other DNA sequences in the sample. The chain couples TRBV7-2 to TRBJ1-3; D gene unclear. This CDR3 spans 14 amino acids. Germline CDR1 reads SGHTA; CDR2 reads FQGNSA. CDR3 sequence: CASSLLSSGNTIYF. The CDR3 DNA reads TGCGCCAGCAGCTTATTGAGCTCTGGAAACACCATATATTTT.

J is TRBJ1-6 and V is TRBV25-1; tentatively, D is TRBD1 (6 bases). This CDR3 has 16 residues. Germline lookup yields CDR1 MGHDK and CDR2 SYGVNS. Between the trimmed V and J ends, which lost 5 bases and 3 bases, there was a span of 14 bases. The CDR3 spells CASSPPTGNYNSPLHF. The CDR3 DNA sequence: TGTGCCAGCAGTCCTCCGACAGGCAACTATAATTCACCCCTCCACTTT.

The DNA for the CDR3 is TGTGCCAGCTCACCGACAGGGTTGGTTAACAATGAGCAGTTCTTC. This encodes CASSPTGLVNNEQFF. V and J are TRBV18 and TRBJ2-1, with 7 bases lining up with TRBD1. The CDR3 is made up of 15 amino acids. Germline values: CDR1 KGHSH, CDR2 LQKENI. The junction had 7 bases not matched to a gene; V was cut back by 3 bases and J by 5 bases.

The gene calls are TRBV6-2 or TRBV6-3 and TRBJ2-7, with TRBD2 as a possible D gene (6 bases). The V end lost 2 bases, the J end lost 6 bases, and 17 bases lay between the germline ends. This CDR3 spans 15 amino acids. Germline values: CDR1 MNHEY, CDR2 SVGEGT. CDR3 DNA: TGTGCCAGCAGTTACGCCTGGACTAACTCCGCCGAGCAGTACTTC. Amino acids: CASSYAWTNSAEQYF.

The chain joins TRBV2 to TRBJ2-5, with TRBD1 as a possible D gene (6 bases). Looked up from germline, CDR1 is SNHLY and CDR2 is FYNNEI. The CDR3 has 15 residues. V was trimmed by 3 bases and J by 7 bases, leaving 18 bases between them. In DNA form, the CDR3 reads TGTGCCAGCAGTGATGCTGAGATCCAGGGGTGGACCCAGTACTTC. Residues: CASSDAEIQGWTQYF. The whole variable domain, remainder taken from reference TRBV2 and TRBJ2-5, is EPEVTQTPSHQVTQMGQEVILRCVPISNHLYFYWYRQILGQKVEFLVSFYNNEISEKSEIFDDQFSVERPDGSNFTLKIRSTKLEDSAMYFCASSDAEIQGWTQYFGPGTRLLVL.

The chain carries TRBV4-2 and TRBJ1-4; D is perhaps TRBD1 (5 bases). Deletions cut 2 bases from V and 7 bases from J, with 14 bases between. This CDR3 comprises 15 residues. Germline V gene lookup returns CDR1 LGHNA and CDR2 YNFKEQ. The CDR3 spells CASSQLFGGSEKLFF. CDR3 in DNA: TGTGCCAGCAGCCAACTATTCGGGGGTAGTGAAAAACTGTTTTTT.

This CDR3 reads CASTHRDKSYGYTF. The CDR3 DNA follows: TGTGCCAGCACCCATCGGGACAAGTCATATGGCTACACCTTC. V and J are TRBV6-6 and TRBJ1-2, with D possibly being TRBD1 (6 bases). CDR3 size: 14 residues. Deletions cut 7 bases from V and 5 bases from J, with 17 bases between. Germline CDR1 and CDR2: MNHNY and SVGAGI (reference sequence).

The chain uses TRBV27 and TRBJ1-2; the D gene is possibly TRBD1 (6 bases). Germline-derived CDR1 and CDR2 are MNHEY and SMNVEV (reference sequence). V lost 1 base and J 7 bases, leaving 16 bases between the germline ends. The CDR3 totals 15 residues. This CDR3 is CASSLWGTIDGGYTF. CDR3 bases: TGTGCCAGCAGTTTATGGGGGACAATAGACGGTGGCTACACCTTC.

This clone has more than one count but fewer than ten. The chain combines TRBV5-1 with TRBJ2-7; the match to TRBD1 covers 8 bases. J was trimmed by 4 bases and V by 4 bases; bases with no gene match: 4. This CDR3 contains 13 residues. The germline V gene encodes CDR1 SGHRS and CDR2 YFSETQ. The CDR3 DNA follows: TGCGCCAGCAGCCCGGACAGGGCTTACGAGCAGTACTTC. It specifies CASSPDRAYEQYF. The whole variable domain, remainder taken from reference TRBV5-1 and TRBJ2-7, is KAGVTQTPRYLIKTRGQQVTLSCSPISGHRSVSWYQQTPGQGLQFLFEYFSETQRNKGNFPGRFSGRQFSNSRSEMNVSTLELGDSALYLCASSPDRAYEQYFGPGTRLTVT.

This clone appeared a few times. DNA for the CDR3: TGTGCCACCACCTACAGGGAAGTAACTGAAGCTTTCTTT. The encoded protein is CATTYREVTEAFF. V is TRBV24-1 and J is TRBJ1-1; D may be TRBD1 (6 bases). Trimming stripped 8 bases from V and 5 bases from J, with 14 bases between. Germline V gene sequence: CDR1 KGHDR, CDR2 SFDVKD. The CDR3 is 13 amino acids.

This chain uses TRBV2 with TRBJ1-5; TRBD1 is a possible D gene (5 bases). V dropped 6 bases and J dropped 2 bases, with 20 bases sitting between them. Germline values: CDR1 SNHLY, CDR2 FYNNEI. The CDR3 length is 17 residues. The CDR3 region has the DNA TGTGCCAGCAGGGGACCCTACAGGAGGGGAGGCAATCAGCCCCAGCATTTT. Translation gives CASRGPYRRGGNQPQHF.

J is TRBJ2-1 and V is TRBV7-3, with 11 nucleotides matching TRBD2. This CDR3 comprises 16 residues. CDR1 and CDR2 from the germline V gene are SGHTA and FQGTGA. Losses at the gene ends were 5 bases for V and 2 bases for J; bases not matched to a gene: 5. CDR3 sequence: CASSRLAGRAYNEQFF. The CDR3 DNA reads TGTGCCAGCAGCCGACTAGCGGGGAGGGCCTACAATGAGCAGTTCTTC.

This rearrangement joins TRBV29-1 to TRBJ2-7; 8 nucleotides align to TRBD2. This CDR3 spans 16 amino acids. After removal of 6 bases from V and 0 bases from J, the junction contained 13 bases not matched to a gene. Germline-derived CDR1 and CDR2 are SQVTM and ANQGSEA. CDR3 loop: CSVAGGSGTNSYEQYF. CDR3 coding DNA: TGCAGCGTGGCGGGAGGTAGCGGGACCAACTCCTACGAGCAGTACTTC.

This chain links TRBV3-1 (or the pseudogene TRBV3-2) with TRBJ2-1, with no clear D. This CDR3 is built from 15 residues. Between the trimmed V and J ends, which lost 0 bases and 2 bases, there was a span of 8 bases. CDR1 and CDR2 (germline): LGHDT, YNNKEL (reference sequence). The CDR3 coding sequence is TGTGCCAGCAGCCAAGAGTTCGCAGCCTACAATGAGCAGTTCTTC. This gives the protein CASSQEFAAYNEQFF.

J is TRBJ1-1 and V is TRBV6-2 or TRBV6-3; possibly TRBD1 for D (6 bases). Germline assignment: CDR1 MNHEY and CDR2 SVGEGT. The CDR3 covers 14 residues. Trimming pared 2 bases from V and 4 bases from J, leaving 11 bases between. The CDR3 DNA reads TGTGCCAGCAGTTACGGACAGCCGTCCACTGAAGCTTTCTTT. Translated, it gives CASSYGQPSTEAFF.

This clone occurred once. The J gene is TRBJ2-7, the V gene TRBV4-3; D possibly corresponds to TRBD2 (5 bases). CDR3 length: 15 amino acids. V gave up 1 base and J gave up 2 bases, with 12 bases separating them. The germline V gene has CDR1 LGHNA and CDR2 YSLEER. The CDR3 here is CASSQVEGKAYEQYF. The CDR3 DNA reads TGCGCCAGCAGCCAAGTAGAGGGAAAGGCCTACGAGCAGTACTTC.

This clone was picked up one time. The chain has TRBV2 and TRBJ1-1, with 7 nucleotides matching TRBD1. This CDR3 has 15 residues. CDR1 and CDR2 from the germline V gene are SNHLY and FYNNEI. Trimming cost V 0 bases and J 0 bases; bases outside gene matches: 1. The CDR3 DNA reads as TGTGCCAGCAGTGAAGCAGGGGGCCTGAACACTGAAGCTTTCTTT. It is translated as CASSEAGGLNTEAFF.

The chain links TRBV5-1 to TRBJ2-5; possibly TRBD1 for D (6 bases). Trimming removed 7 bases at V and 2 bases at J, with 15 bases between. CDR3 length: 14 amino acids. The V gene's germline CDR1 is SGHRS and CDR2 YFSETQ. The CDR3 nucleotides read TGCGCCAGCGTACCCGGAGGACAGCAAGAGACCCAGTACTTC. This encodes CASVPGGQQETQYF.

The V and J genes are TRBV6-5 and TRBJ2-7; 7 bases are shared with TRBD1. Losses at the gene ends were 4 bases for V and 3 bases for J; bases not matched to a gene: 6. Per the germline V gene, CDR1 is MNHEY and CDR2 is SVGAGI. CDR3 size: 14 residues. The CDR3 nucleotides are TGTGCCAGCAGTTGGCCGACAGGGAGCTACGAGCAGTACTTC. Translating it yields CASSWPTGSYEQYF.

V and J are TRBV18 and TRBJ2-2; D is unresolved. V was cut by 3 bases and J by 3 bases, with 5 bases left in between. The CDR3 is 13 amino acids. The germline gives CDR1 KGHSH, CDR2 LQKENI. CDR3: CASSPADTGELFF. CDR3 nucleotides: TGTGCCAGCTCACCCGCAGACACCGGGGAGCTGTTTTTT.

The V call is TRBV9, the J call TRBJ1-3; a weak D match, TRBD1 (5 bases). The germline V and J ends were trimmed by 4 bases and 0 bases, with 14 bases remaining between them. Germline V gives CDR1 SGDLS, CDR2 YYNGEE. This CDR3 has 16 amino acids. CDR3 sequence reads: CASSPRGGDSGNTIYF. CDR3 bases: TGTGCCAGCAGCCCCCGGGGAGGGGACTCTGGAAACACCATATATTTT. Supplemented by reference TRBV9 and TRBJ1-3, the full variable domain reads DSGVTQTPKHLITATGQRVTLRCSPRSGDLSVYWYQQSLDQGLQFLIQYYNGEERAKGNILERFSAQQFPDLHSELNLSSLELGDSALYFCASSPRGGDSGNTIYFGEGSWLTVV.

The gene calls are TRBV5-1 and TRBJ2-3, with TRBD1 identical over 9 bases. Germline loops: CDR1 SGHRS, CDR2 YFSETQ. The CDR3 length is 14 residues. The ends lost 3 bases at V and 6 bases at J; junction bases unmatched: 5. CDR3 DNA sequence: TGCGCCAGCAGCTCGGGACAGGGATCGGATACGCAGTATTTT. Translation gives CASSSGQGSDTQYF.

This rearrangement joins TRBV4-3 to TRBJ2-7; 11 nucleotides match TRBD1. CDR3 length: 18 residues. Germline assignment: CDR1 LGHNA and CDR2 YSLEER. J lost 1 base, V lost 2 bases, and 10 bases had no gene match. The DNA for the CDR3 is TGCGCCAGCAGCCAATCTCCCGCCGGGACAGGGGGTTCCTACGAGCAGTACTTC. It specifies CASSQSPAGTGGSYEQYF.

This chain joins TRBV3-1 (or the pseudogene TRBV3-2) and TRBJ2-7; D is possibly TRBD2 (6 bases). Germline lookup yields CDR1 LGHDT and CDR2 YNNKEL (reference sequence). This CDR3 region has 14 residues. With 9 bases removed from V and 1 base from J, the gap between germline ends came to 16 bases. Here the CDR3 DNA reads TGTGCCAGTCAGGGACTTTCCCTTTCCTACGAGCAGTACTTC. Translated, it gives CASQGLSLSYEQYF.